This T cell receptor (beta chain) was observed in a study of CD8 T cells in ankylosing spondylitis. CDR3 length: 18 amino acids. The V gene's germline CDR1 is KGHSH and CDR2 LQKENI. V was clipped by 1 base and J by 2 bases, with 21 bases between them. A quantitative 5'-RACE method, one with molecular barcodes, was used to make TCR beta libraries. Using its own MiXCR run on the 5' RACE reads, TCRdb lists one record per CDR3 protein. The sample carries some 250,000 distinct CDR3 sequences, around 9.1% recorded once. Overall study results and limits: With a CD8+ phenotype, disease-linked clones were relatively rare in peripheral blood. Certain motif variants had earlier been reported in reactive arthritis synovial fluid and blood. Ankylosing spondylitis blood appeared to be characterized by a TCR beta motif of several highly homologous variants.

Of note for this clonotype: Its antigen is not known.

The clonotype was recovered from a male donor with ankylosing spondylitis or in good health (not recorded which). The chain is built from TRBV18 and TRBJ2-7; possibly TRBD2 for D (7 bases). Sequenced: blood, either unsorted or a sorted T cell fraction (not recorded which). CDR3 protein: CASSPLLPRGGAPYEQYF. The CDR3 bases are TGTGCCAGCTCACCACTCCTACCAAGGGGGGGGGCCCCCTACGAGCAGTACTTC. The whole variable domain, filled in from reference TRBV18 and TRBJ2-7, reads NAGVMQNPRHLVRRRGQEARLRCSPMKGHSHVYWYRQLPEEGLKFMVYLQKENIIDESGMPKERFSAEFPKEGPSILRIQQVVRGDSAAYFCASSPLLPRGGAPYEQYFGPGTRLTVT.